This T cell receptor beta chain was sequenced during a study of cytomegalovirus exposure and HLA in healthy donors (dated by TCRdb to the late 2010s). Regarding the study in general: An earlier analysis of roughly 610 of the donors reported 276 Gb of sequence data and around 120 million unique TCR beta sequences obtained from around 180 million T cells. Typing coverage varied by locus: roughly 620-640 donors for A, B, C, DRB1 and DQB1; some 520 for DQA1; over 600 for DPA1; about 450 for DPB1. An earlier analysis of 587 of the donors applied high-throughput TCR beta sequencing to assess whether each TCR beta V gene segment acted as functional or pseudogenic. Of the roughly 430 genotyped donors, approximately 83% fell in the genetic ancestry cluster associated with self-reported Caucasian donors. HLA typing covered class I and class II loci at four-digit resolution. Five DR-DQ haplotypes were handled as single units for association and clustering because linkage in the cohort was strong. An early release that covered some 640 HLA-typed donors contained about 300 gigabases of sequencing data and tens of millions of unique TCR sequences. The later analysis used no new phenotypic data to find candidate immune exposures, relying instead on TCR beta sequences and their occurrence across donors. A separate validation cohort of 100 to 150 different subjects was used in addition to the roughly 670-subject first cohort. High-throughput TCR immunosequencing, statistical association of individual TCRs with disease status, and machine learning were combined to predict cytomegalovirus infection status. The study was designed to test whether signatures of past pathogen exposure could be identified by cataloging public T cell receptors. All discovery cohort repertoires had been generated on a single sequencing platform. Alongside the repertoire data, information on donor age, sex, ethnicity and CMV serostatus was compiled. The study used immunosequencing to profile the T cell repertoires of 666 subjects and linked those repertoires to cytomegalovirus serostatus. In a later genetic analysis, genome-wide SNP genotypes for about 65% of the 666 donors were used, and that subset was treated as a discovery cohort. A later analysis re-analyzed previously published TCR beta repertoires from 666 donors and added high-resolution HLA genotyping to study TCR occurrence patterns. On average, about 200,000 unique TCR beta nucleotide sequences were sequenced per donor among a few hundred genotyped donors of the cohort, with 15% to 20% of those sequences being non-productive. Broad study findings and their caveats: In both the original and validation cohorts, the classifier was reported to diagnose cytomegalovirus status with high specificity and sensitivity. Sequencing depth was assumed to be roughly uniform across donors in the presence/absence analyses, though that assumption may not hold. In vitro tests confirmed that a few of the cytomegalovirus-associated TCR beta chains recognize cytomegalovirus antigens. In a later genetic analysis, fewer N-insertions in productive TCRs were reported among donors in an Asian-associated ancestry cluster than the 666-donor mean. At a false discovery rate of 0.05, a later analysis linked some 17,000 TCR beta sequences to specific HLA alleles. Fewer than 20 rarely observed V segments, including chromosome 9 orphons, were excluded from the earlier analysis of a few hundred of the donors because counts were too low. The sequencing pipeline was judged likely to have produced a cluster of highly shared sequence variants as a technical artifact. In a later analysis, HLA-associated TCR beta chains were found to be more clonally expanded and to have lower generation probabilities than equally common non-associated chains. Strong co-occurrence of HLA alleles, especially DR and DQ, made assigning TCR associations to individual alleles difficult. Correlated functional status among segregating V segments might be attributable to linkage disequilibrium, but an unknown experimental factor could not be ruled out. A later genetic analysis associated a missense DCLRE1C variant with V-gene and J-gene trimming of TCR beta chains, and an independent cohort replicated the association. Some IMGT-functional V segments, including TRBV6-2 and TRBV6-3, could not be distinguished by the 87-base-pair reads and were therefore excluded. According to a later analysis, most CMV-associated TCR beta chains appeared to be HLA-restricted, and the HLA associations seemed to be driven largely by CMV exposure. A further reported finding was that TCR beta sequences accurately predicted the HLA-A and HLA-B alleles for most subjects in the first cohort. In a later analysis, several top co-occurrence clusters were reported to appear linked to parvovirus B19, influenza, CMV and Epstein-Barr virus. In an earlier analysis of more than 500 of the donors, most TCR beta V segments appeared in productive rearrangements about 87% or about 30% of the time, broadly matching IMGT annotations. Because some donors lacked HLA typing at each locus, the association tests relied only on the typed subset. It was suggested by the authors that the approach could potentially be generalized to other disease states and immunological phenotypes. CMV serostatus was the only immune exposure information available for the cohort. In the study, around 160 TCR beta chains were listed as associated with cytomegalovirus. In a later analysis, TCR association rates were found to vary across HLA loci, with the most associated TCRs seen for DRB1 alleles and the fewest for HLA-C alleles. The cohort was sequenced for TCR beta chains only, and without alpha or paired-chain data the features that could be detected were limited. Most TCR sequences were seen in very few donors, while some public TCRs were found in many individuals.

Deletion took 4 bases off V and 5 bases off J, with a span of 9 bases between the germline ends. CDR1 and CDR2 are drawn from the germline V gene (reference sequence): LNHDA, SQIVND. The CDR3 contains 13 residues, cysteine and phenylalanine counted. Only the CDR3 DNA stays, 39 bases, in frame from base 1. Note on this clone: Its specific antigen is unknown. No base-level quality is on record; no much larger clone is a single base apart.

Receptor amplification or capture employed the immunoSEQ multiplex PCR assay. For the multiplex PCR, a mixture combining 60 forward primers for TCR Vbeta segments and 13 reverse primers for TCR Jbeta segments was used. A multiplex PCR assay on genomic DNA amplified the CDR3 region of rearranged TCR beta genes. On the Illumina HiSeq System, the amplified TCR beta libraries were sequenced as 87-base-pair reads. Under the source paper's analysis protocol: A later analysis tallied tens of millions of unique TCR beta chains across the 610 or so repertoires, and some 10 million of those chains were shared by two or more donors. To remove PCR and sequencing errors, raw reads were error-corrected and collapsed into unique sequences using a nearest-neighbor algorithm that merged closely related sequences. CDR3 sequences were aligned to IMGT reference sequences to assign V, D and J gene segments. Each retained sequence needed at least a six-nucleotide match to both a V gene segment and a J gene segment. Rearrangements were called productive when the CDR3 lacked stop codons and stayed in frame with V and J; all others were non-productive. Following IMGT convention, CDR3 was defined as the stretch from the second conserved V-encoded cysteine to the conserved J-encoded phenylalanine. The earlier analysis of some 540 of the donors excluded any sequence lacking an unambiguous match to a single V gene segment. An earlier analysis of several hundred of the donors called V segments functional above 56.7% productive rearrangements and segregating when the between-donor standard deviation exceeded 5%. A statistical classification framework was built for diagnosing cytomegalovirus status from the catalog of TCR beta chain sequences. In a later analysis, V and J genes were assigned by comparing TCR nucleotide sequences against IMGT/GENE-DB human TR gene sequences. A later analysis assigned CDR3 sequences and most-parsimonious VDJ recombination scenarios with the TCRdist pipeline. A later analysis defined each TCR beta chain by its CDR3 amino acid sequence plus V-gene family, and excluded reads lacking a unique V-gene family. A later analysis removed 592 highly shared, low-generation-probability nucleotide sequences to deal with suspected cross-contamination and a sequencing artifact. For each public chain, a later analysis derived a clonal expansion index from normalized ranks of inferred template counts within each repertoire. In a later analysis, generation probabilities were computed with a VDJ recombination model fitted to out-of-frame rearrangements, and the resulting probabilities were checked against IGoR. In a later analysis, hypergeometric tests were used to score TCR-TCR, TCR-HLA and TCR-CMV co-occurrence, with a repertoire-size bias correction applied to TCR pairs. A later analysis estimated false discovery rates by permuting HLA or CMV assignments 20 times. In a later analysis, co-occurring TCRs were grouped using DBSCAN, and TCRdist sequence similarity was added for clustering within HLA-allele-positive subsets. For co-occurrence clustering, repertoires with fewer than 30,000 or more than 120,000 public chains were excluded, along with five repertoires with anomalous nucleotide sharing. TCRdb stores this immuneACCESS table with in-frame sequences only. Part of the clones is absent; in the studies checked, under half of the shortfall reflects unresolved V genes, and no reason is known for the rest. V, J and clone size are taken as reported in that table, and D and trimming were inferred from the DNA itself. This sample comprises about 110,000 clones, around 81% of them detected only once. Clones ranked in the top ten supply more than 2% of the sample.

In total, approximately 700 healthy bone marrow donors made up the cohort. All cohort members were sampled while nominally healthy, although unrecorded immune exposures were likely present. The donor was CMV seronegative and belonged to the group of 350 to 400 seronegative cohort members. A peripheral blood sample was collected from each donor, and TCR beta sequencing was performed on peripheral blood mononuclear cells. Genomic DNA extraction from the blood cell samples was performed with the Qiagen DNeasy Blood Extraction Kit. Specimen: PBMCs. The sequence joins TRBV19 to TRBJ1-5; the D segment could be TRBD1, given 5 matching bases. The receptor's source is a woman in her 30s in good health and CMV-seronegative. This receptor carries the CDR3 CASSRGLYQPQHF. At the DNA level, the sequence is TGTGCCAGTAGTAGGGGACTCTATCAGCCCCAGCATTTT.